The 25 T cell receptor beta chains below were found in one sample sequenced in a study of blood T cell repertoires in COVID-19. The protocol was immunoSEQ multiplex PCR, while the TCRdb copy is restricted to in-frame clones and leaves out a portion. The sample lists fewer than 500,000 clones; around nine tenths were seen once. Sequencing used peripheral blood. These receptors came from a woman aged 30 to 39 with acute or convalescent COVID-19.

The DNA of the CDR3 is TGTGCCAGCAGTTACTCGCAGCGGGGTGGTTTGAATGAGCAGTTCTTC. Its protein is CASSYSQRGGLNEQFF. This chain connects TRBV6-5 to TRBJ2-1, with 7 positions matching TRBD2. The CDR3 is 16 residues long. V was clipped by 0 bases and J by 7 bases; unmatched bases: 9. Germline V gene lookup returns CDR1 MNHEY and CDR2 SVGAGI.

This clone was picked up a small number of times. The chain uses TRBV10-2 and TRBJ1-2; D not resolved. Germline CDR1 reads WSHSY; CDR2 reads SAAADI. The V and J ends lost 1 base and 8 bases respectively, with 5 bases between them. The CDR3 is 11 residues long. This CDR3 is CASSEFGGYTF. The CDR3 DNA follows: TGCGCCAGCAGTGAGTTCGGGGGCTACACCTTC.

CDR3: CASRGTGRNGYTF. Written as DNA, the CDR3 is TGTGCCAGCAGAGGGACAGGGCGAAATGGCTACACCTTC. The J gene is TRBJ1-2, the V gene TRBV5-4; 9 bases align to TRBD1. Germline lookup yields CDR1 SGHNT and CDR2 YYREEE (reference sequence). V lost 5 bases, J lost 6 bases, and 5 bases stayed unmatched. This CDR3 has 13 amino acids.

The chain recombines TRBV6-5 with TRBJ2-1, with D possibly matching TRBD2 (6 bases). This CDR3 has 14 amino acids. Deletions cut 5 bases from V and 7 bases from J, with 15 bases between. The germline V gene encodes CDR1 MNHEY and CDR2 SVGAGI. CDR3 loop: CASSTGTWENEQFF. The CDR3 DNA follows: TGTGCCAGCAGTACCGGGACTTGGGAAAATGAGCAGTTCTTC.

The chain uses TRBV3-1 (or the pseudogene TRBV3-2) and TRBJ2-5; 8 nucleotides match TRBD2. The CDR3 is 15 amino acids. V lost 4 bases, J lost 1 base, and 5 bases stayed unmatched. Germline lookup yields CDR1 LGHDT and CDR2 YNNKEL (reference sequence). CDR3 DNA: TGTGCCAGCAGCCGCAGTCTAGCGGGCCAAGAGACCCAGTACTTC. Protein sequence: CASSRSLAGQETQYF.

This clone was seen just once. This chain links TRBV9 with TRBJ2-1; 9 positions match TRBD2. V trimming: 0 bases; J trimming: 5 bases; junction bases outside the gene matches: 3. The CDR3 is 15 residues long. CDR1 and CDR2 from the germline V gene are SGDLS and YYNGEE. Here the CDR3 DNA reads TGTGCCAGCAGCGTAGGGACTAGCGAGAACAATGAGCAGTTCTTC. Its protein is CASSVGTSENNEQFF.

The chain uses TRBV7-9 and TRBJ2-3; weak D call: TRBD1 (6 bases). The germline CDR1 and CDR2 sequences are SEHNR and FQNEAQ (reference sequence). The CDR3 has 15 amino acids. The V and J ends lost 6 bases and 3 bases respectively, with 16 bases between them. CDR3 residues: CASSVGALATDTQYF. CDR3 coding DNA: TGTGCCAGCAGTGTGGGGGCGCTCGCGACAGATACGCAGTATTTT.

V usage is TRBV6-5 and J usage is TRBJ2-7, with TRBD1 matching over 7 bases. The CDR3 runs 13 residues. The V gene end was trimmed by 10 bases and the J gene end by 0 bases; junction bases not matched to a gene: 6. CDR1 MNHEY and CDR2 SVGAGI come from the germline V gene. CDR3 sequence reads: CATIRDSSYEQYF. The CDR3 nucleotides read TGTGCCACCATCCGGGACAGCTCCTACGAGCAGTACTTC.

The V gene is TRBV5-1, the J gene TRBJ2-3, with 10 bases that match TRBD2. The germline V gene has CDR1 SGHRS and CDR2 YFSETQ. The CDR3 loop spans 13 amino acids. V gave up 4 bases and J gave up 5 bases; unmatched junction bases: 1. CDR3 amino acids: CASSLAGEDTQYF. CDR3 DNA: TGCGCCAGCAGCCTAGCGGGGGAAGATACGCAGTATTTT.

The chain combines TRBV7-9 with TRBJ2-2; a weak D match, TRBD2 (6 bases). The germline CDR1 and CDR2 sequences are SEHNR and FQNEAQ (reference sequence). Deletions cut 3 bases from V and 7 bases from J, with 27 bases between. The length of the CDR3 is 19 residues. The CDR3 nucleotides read TGTGCCAGCAGCTTGATCGCGCGGGGAAGCCAGCATATTCTCGGGGAGCTGTTTTTT. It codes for CASSLIARGSQHILGELFF.

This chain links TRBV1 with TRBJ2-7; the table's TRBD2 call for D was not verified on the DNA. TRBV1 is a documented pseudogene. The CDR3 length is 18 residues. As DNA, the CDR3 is TGCACCAGCAGCCAAACCGGACTAGCGGGGGGGCCGAGGAGGGAGCAGTACTTC. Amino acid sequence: CTSSQTGLAGGPRREQYF.

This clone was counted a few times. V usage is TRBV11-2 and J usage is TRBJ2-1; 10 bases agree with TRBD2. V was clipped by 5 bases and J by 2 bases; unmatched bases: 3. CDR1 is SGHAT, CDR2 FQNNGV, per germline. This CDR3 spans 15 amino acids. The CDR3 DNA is TGTGCCAGCAGCCCCCTAGCGGGGGCCTACAATGAGCAGTTCTTC. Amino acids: CASSPLAGAYNEQFF.

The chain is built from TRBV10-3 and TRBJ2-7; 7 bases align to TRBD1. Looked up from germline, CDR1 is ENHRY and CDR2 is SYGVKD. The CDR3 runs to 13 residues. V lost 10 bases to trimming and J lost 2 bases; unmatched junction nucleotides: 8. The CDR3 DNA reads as TGTGCCAGCTCTACCGGGACAGCCTACGAGCAGTACTTC. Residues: CASSTGTAYEQYF.

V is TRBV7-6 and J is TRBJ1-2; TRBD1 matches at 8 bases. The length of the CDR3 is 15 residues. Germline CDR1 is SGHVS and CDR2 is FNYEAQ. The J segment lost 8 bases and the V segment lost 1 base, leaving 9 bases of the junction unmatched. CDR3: CASSLDPGGSRGYTF. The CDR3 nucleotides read TGTGCCAGCAGCTTAGATCCAGGGGGCTCAAGAGGCTACACCTTC.

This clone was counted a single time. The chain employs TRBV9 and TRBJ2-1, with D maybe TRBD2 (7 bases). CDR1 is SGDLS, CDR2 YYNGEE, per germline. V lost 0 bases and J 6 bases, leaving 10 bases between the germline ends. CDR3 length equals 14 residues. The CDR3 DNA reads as TGTGCCAGCAGCGTAGCTGGGGGGGCCAATGAGCAGTTCTTC. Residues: CASSVAGGANEQFF.

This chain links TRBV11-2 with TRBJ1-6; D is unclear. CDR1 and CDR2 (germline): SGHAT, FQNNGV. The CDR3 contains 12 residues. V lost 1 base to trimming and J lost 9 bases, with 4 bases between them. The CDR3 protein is CASSLAGSPLHF. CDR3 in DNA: TGTGCCAGCAGCTTAGCAGGTTCACCCCTCCACTTT.

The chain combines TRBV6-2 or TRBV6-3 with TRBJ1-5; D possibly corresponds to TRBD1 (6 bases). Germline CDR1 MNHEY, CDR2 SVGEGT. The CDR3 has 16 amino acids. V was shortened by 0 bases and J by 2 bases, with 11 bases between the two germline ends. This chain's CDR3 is CASSYSGHRGNQPQHF. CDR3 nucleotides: TGTGCCAGCAGTTACTCGGGACATCGGGGCAATCAGCCCCAGCATTTT.

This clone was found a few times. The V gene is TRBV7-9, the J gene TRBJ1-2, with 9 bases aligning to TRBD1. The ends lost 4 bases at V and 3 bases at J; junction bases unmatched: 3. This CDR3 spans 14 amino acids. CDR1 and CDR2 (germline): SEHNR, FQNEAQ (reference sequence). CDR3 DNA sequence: TGTGCCAGCAGCTACCGGGACAGGGACTATGGCTACACCTTC. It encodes CASSYRDRDYGYTF.

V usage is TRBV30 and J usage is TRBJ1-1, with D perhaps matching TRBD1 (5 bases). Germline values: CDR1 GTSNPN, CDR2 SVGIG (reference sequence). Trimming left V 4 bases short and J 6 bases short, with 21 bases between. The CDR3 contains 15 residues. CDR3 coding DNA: TGTGCCTGGACCTTGCCTACAGGTTATGACGCTGAAGCTTTCTTT. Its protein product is CAWTLPTGYDAEAFF.

CDR3 sequence: CASSRADGNYGYTF. For the CDR3, the DNA is TGTGCCAGTAGTCGAGCGGACGGCAACTATGGCTACACCTTC. The chain couples TRBV19 to TRBJ1-2, with D unclear. Deletions cut 5 bases from V and 2 bases from J, with 12 bases between. Germline CDR1 and CDR2: LNHDA and SQIVND (reference sequence). The CDR3 loop spans 14 amino acids.

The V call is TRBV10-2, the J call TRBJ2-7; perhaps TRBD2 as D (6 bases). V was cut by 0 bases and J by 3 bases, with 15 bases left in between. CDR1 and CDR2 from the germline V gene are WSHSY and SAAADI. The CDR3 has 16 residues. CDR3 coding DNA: TGCGCCAGCAGTGAGTCGAGACGGGTCGGGGGCTACGAGCAGTACTTC. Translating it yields CASSESRRVGGYEQYF.

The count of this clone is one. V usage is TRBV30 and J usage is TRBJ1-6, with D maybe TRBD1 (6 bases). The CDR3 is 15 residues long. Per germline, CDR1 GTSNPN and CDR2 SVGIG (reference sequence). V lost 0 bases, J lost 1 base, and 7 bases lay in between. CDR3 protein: CAWSVRGSYNSPLHF. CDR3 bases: TGTGCCTGGAGTGTCAGGGGATCCTATAATTCACCCCTCCACTTT.

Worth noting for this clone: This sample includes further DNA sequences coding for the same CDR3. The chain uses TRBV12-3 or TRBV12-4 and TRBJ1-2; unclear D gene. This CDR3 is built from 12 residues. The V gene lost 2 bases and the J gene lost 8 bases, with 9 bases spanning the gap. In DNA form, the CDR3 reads TGTGCCAGCAGTTTAAGGTTCGGGGGCTACACCTTC. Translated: CASSLRFGGYTF.

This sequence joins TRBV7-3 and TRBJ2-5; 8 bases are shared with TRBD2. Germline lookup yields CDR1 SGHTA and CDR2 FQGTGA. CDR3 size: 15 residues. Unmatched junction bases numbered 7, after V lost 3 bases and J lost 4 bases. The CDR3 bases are TGTGCCAGCAGCTTCGGGAGGGGCCGGGCAGAGACCCAGTACTTC. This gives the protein CASSFGRGRAETQYF.

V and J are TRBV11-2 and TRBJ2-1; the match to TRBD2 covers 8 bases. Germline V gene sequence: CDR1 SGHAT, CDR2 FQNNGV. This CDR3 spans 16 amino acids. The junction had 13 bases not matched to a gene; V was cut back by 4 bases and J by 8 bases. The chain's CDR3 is CASSWGFAGGFDEQFF. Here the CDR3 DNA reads TGTGCCAGCAGCTGGGGATTTGCGGGGGGCTTCGATGAGCAGTTCTTC.